This TCR beta chain is drawn from a study of human T cells and chemical hapten exposure. General study points: DPC sensitization left the count of TCRs above 1 in 1000 unchanged.

On this clonotype itself: Antigen specificity is unknown.

Germline assignment: CDR1 MDHEN and CDR2 SYDVKM. CDR3 length equals 13 residues. The V and J ends lost 3 bases and 7 bases respectively, with 12 bases between them. From the RACE reads, TCRdb called clonotypes with MiXCR, one entry per CDR3 protein. Of tens of thousands of distinct CDR3 sequences in the sample, 3.5% to 4.5% were seen once. As for time point: healthy volunteer bleed at 2 weeks. The study extracted total RNA from unfractionated whole blood. The specimen sequenced was whole blood. This chain connects TRBV28 to TRBJ1-2; the D gene is possibly TRBD1 (5 bases). This clonotype was sampled from a female donor in good health. Some clones in this sample may be carry-over from other donors' samples. In DNA form, the CDR3 reads TGTGCCAGCAGTTTGGTGGGGGATAGTGGCTACACCTTC. It codes for CASSLVGDSGYTF.